This entry is about one T cell receptor (beta chain). As yet, its antigen is unknown. This sample was included in a study of cytomegalovirus exposure and HLA in healthy donors. Study-wide findings and caveats: The study put 150 to 200 TCR beta chains on its list as cytomegalovirus-associated.

With 4 bases clipped from V and 2 bases from J, the junction kept 6 bases outside the gene matches. The CDR3 runs 15 residues. Germline V gene sequence: CDR1 SGHRS, CDR2 YFSETQ. 60 Vbeta and 13 Jbeta primers were used in PCR. Libraries were prepared by immunoSEQ multiplex PCR; TCRdb keeps only in-frame clonotypes and omits some of them. The sample yields about 140,000 clones, more than 70% seen once. The clonotype comes from a middle-aged man in good health and CMV-seronegative. The sequenced sample consisted of PBMCs. J is TRBJ1-2 and V is TRBV5-1; 9 bases match TRBD1. This chain's CDR3 is CASSPGTGLNYGYTF. CDR3 nucleotides: TGCGCCAGCAGCCCCGGGACAGGGCTCAACTATGGCTACACCTTC.